One sample yielded the 23 T cell receptor beta chains listed below, sequenced in a study of CD8 T cells in ankylosing spondylitis. TCRdb ran MiXCR on the 5' RACE reads and lists one entry per CDR3 protein. The data show 350,000 to 400,000 distinct CDR3 sequences, with roughly 22% seen just once and roughly 14% held by the top ten. The source material was blood, either unsorted or a sorted T cell fraction (not recorded which). Source of these receptors: a male donor with ankylosing spondylitis or in good health (not recorded which).

The chain uses TRBV12-3 or TRBV12-4 and TRBJ2-3, with 12 bases aligning to TRBD2. After removal of 5 bases from V and 6 bases from J, the junction contained 6 bases not matched to a gene. This CDR3 contains 15 residues. The CDR3 DNA follows: TGTGCCAGCAGTGTCCTAGCGGGGGGGCTGGATACGCAGTATTTT. Translating it yields CASSVLAGGLDTQYF.

The rearrangement links TRBV12-3 or TRBV12-4 to TRBJ2-3; D is uncertain. Trimming removed 4 bases at V and 2 bases at J, with 10 bases between. There are 14 residues in the CDR3. The CDR3 here is CASSSQVFTDTQYF. CDR3 nucleotides: TGTGCCAGCAGTTCCCAGGTTTTCACAGATACGCAGTATTTT.

This clonotype was counted at least ten times. The CDR3, as DNA: TGTGCCAGCACCTTGGGACCAAGTGGGGATACGCAGTATTTT. This translates into CASTLGPSGDTQYF. This chain joins TRBV6-1 and TRBJ2-3; D tentatively reads TRBD1 or TRBD2 (5 bases each). The CDR3 is made up of 14 amino acids. The germline V gene has CDR1 MNHNS and CDR2 SASEGT. Trimming removed 7 bases from V and 6 bases from J, with 17 bases in between.

CDR3 bases: TGTGCCAGCAGTCCATTTCTCGGGCAGCAGTTCTTC. It specifies CASSPFLGQQFF. The chain is built from TRBV12-3 or TRBV12-4 and TRBJ2-1; D ambiguous. CDR3 length equals 12 residues. V gave up 5 bases and J gave up 11 bases, with 13 bases separating them.

The chain joins TRBV24-1 to TRBJ2-1; the D is unclear. V was shortened by 7 bases and J by 5 bases, with 5 bases between the two germline ends. CDR1 KGHDR and CDR2 SFDVKD come from the germline V gene. The CDR3 is made up of 11 amino acids. CDR3 nucleotides: TGTGCCACCAGGCGAGACAATGAGCAGTTCTTC. Residues: CATRRDNEQFF.

The rearrangement links TRBV7-9 to TRBJ2-7; no clear D gene. Trimming took off 8 bases at V and 0 bases at J, with 14 bases between the two ends. This CDR3 has 14 amino acids. CDR1 SEHNR and CDR2 FQNEAQ come from the germline V gene (reference sequence). The CDR3 spells CASSSPHTSYEQYF. The CDR3 DNA follows: TGTGCCAGCTCTTCTCCGCATACCTCCTACGAGCAGTACTTC.

V gene TRBV7-9 combines with J gene TRBJ2-5, with 9 bases fitting TRBD2. Germline V lookup: CDR1 SEHNR, CDR2 FQNEAQ (reference sequence). The ends lost 6 bases at V and 2 bases at J; junction bases unmatched: 7. This CDR3 is built from 15 residues. CDR3 protein: CASSYLAGMQETQYF. CDR3 bases: TGTGCCAGCAGTTACCTAGCGGGGATGCAAGAGACCCAGTACTTC.

V and J are TRBV28 and TRBJ2-2; TRBD1 or TRBD2 may be the D gene (5 bases each). Germline assignment: CDR1 MDHEN and CDR2 SYDVKM. The V end was cut by 4 bases, the J end by 1 base, with 13 bases between. This CDR3 has 16 residues. CDR3 DNA: TGTGCCAGCAGTTCATCCGGGACGGGGAACACCGGGGAGCTGTTTTTT. This sequence encodes CASSSSGTGNTGELFF.

This clonotype was counted only a few times. The chain combines TRBV4-1 with TRBJ2-7; 12 bases line up with TRBD2. V lost 5 bases and J lost 0; bases outside the gene matches: 5. Germline CDR1 reads MGHRA; CDR2 reads YSYEKL. The CDR3 runs to 16 residues. The CDR3 is CASSELAGGSSYEQYF. In DNA form, the CDR3 reads TGCGCCAGCAGCGAGCTAGCGGGGGGGAGCTCCTACGAGCAGTACTTC.

The sample holds a few counts of this clonotype. The chain joins TRBV7-9 to TRBJ2-3; D is unresolved. CDR1 SEHNR and CDR2 FQNEAQ come from the germline V gene (reference sequence). V was pared by 6 bases and J by 5 bases, with 15 bases between. This CDR3 contains 14 residues. CDR3 DNA sequence: TGTGCCAGCAGGTCTGAAGCGACGGGAGATACGCAGTATTTT. Protein: CASRSEATGDTQYF.

The gene calls are TRBV7-9 and TRBJ2-7, with 10 bases fitting TRBD1. CDR1 is SEHNR and CDR2 is FQNEAQ in the germline V gene (reference sequence). The V gene end was trimmed by 5 bases and the J gene end by 0 bases; junction bases not matched to a gene: 4. CDR3 length: 15 residues. CDR3 sequence: CASSVRDRGSYEQYF. The CDR3 region has the DNA TGTGCCAGCAGCGTGCGGGACAGGGGCTCCTACGAGCAGTACTTC. The full variable domain, completed using reference TRBV7-9 and TRBJ2-7, is DTGVSQNPRHKITKRGQNVTFRCDPISEHNRLYWYRQTLGQGPEFLTYFQNEAQLEKSRLLSDRFSAERPKGSFSTLEIQRTEQGDSAMYLCASSVRDRGSYEQYFGPGTRLTVT.

The rearrangement uses TRBV28 and TRBJ2-7; possibly TRBD1 or TRBD2 for D (5 bases each). The CDR3 contains 14 residues. Trimming stripped 4 bases from V and 3 bases from J, with 13 bases between. CDR1 is MDHEN, CDR2 SYDVKM, per germline. The CDR3 region is CASSWDRGNYEQYF. CDR3 nucleotide sequence: TGTGCCAGCAGTTGGGACCGCGGCAACTACGAGCAGTACTTC.

V and J are TRBV4-1 and TRBJ2-3; D call uncertain. The CDR3 consists of 14 residues. V lost 1 base to trimming and J lost 2 bases, with 7 bases between them. Germline-derived CDR1 and CDR2 are MGHRA and YSYEKL. CDR3 region: CASSQGGITDTQYF. The CDR3 DNA sequence: TGCGCCAGCAGCCAAGGCGGAATCACAGATACGCAGTATTTT.

This clonotype was detected a few times. The CDR3: CASSQVLWREQYF. The CDR3 DNA sequence: TGCGCCAGCAGCCAAGTGCTTTGGAGGGAGCAGTACTTC. The chain uses TRBV4-1 and TRBJ2-7; D possibly corresponds to TRBD2 (5 bases). Germline values: CDR1 MGHRA, CDR2 YSYEKL. Trimming stripped 1 base from V and 7 bases from J, with 11 bases between. The CDR3 runs 13 residues.

This clonotype turned up a few times. The V and J genes are TRBV9 and TRBJ2-3; 7 nucleotides agree with TRBD2. Germline V gives CDR1 SGDLS, CDR2 YYNGEE. Losses at the gene ends were 3 bases for V and 0 bases for J; bases not matched to a gene: 7. CDR3 length: 16 amino acids. In DNA form, the CDR3 reads TGTGCCAGCAGCGGGGGGGGTAAATCTAGCACAGATACGCAGTATTTT. Translation: CASSGGGKSSTDTQYF.

This chain uses TRBV12-3 or TRBV12-4 with TRBJ2-7; 12 nucleotides agree with TRBD1. V was clipped by 7 bases and J by 6 bases; unmatched bases: 4. The CDR3 sequence is 13 residues long. The CDR3 DNA reads as TGTGCCAGCACCGGGACAGGGGGCTCCGAGCAGTACTTC. It codes for CASTGTGGSEQYF.

The rearrangement uses TRBV3-1 and TRBJ2-5; no firm D call. Germline CDR1 reads LGHDT; CDR2 reads YNNKEL (reference sequence). The CDR3 has 13 amino acids. Trimming stripped 4 bases from V and 1 base from J, with 7 bases between. CDR3 nucleotides: TGTGCCAGCAGCCCCGTCCTCCAAGAGACCCAGTACTTC. Translation gives CASSPVLQETQYF.

This chain joins TRBV19 and TRBJ2-7; TRBD2 might be the D (5 bases). The CDR3 is made up of 15 amino acids. The germline CDR1 and CDR2 sequences are LNHDA and SQIVND (reference sequence). V was trimmed by 5 bases and J by 0 bases, leaving 14 bases between them. Here the CDR3 DNA reads TGTGCCAGTAGTCAGCAGGACTCCACCTCCTACGAGCAGTACTTC. It codes for CASSQQDSTSYEQYF.

In its sample, this clonotype was seen a few times. The J gene is TRBJ2-3, the V gene TRBV4-2; D is unresolved. The CDR3 covers 14 residues. V lost 2 bases to trimming and J lost 2 bases, with 8 bases between them. Germline V gene lookup returns CDR1 LGHNA and CDR2 YNFKEQ. The CDR3 region is CASSQPYTTDTQYF. CDR3 sequence (DNA): TGTGCCAGCAGCCAACCGTATACCACAGATACGCAGTATTTT.

V is TRBV20-1 and J is TRBJ2-1, with 11 bases that match TRBD2. The junction had 5 bases not matched to a gene; V was cut back by 3 bases and J by 7 bases. The CDR3 runs 14 residues. From germline, CDR1 is DFQATT and CDR2 SNEGSKA (reference sequence). CDR3 sequence (DNA): TGCAGTGCTAGGCGGCTAGCGGGGGGAAATGAGCAGTTCTTC. Its translation: CSARRLAGGNEQFF.

The table lists this clonotype with a few counts. The J gene is TRBJ1-1, the V gene TRBV12-3 or TRBV12-4, with D unresolved. This CDR3 contains 14 residues. V was pared by 10 bases and J by 4 bases, with 19 bases between. This CDR3 reads CAIQIGVSSTEAFF. The CDR3 DNA is TGTGCCATCCAGATTGGGGTTAGTAGCACTGAAGCTTTCTTT.

This chain uses TRBV7-2 with TRBJ2-7; tentative D call: TRBD2 (6 bases). Germline-derived CDR1 and CDR2 are SGHTA and FQGNSA. V lost 5 bases, J lost 6 bases, and 11 bases lay in between. There are 12 residues in the CDR3. CDR3 protein: CASSGGGGEQYF. CDR3 bases: TGTGCCAGCAGCGGGGGAGGAGGCGAGCAGTACTTC.

This chain links TRBV28 with TRBJ1-6; no clear D gene. CDR1 is MDHEN and CDR2 is SYDVKM in the germline V gene. Trimming left V 6 bases short and J 7 bases short, with 10 bases between. This CDR3 region has 13 residues. CDR3 amino acids: CASRPGLNSPLHF. CDR3 sequence (DNA): TGTGCCAGCAGACCTGGACTAAATTCACCCCTCCACTTT.